This is a list of T cell receptor beta chains from one sample in a study of CD8 T cells in Susac syndrome. TCRdb independently ran MiXCR on the immunoSEQ multiplex PCR reads; one entry per CDR3 protein. The sample records approximately 83,000 distinct CDR3 sequences, approximately 95% being singletons. Sequencing used CD8+ T cells from PBMCs. The receptors come from a human donor with Susac syndrome. Both conserved end residues are part of each CDR3. The D gene is left open where the match is weak. Only part of the rows carry a size: once, few, many, or a class if the clone is expanded.

j_call	v_call	d_call	clone_size	cdr3_nt	cdr3_aa
TRBJ1-4	TRBV7-9	NA	NA	TGTGCCAGCAGCTTAGTGGCAGGGGATGGAAAACTGTTTTTT	CASSLVAGDGKLFF
TRBJ2-1	TRBV7-9	TRBD2	NA	TGTGCCAGCAGCGATACTAGCGGGAGAGGCAATGAGCAGTTCTTC	CASSDTSGRGNEQFF
TRBJ2-1	TRBV5-1	NA	NA	TGCGCCAGCAGCTTGGAACAGTTCTACAATGAGCAGTTCTTC	CASSLEQFYNEQFF
TRBJ2-1	TRBV4-3	NA	NA	TGCGCCAGCAGCCAAGATCGTGGGCGGACCTACAATGAGCAGTTCTTC	CASSQDRGRTYNEQFF
TRBJ1-1	TRBV7-9	NA	NA	TGTGCCAGCAGCTCCGGACAGCTTGAAGCTTTCTTT	CASSSGQLEAFF
TRBJ1-4	TRBV28	NA	NA	TGTGCCAGCAGTTCCCCCAAGGAGACAGCAACTAATGAAAAACTGTTTTTT	CASSSPKETATNEKLFF
TRBJ2-7	TRBV28	TRBD1	NA	TGTGCCAGCAGTTTCACGGGACAGGACTACGAGCAGTACTTC	CASSFTGQDYEQYF
TRBJ1-1	TRBV12-3/TRBV12-4	TRBD1	once	TGTGCCAGCAGCCTGACAGGGGTCCTCGGGAACACTGAAGCTTTCTTT	CASSLTGVLGNTEAFF
TRBJ2-2	TRBV28	NA	NA	TGTGCCAGCAGCTTACGACAGATAACCGGGGAGCTGTTTTTT	CASSLRQITGELFF
TRBJ2-7	TRBV15	NA	NA	TGTGCCACCAGCAGAGGTGGGAGTCAGCACGAGCAGTACTTC	CATSRGGSQHEQYF
TRBJ1-1	TRBV2	TRBD1	once	TGTGCCAGCATCCGGACCGGACAGGGCCCGAACACTGAAGCTTTCTTT	CASIRTGQGPNTEAFF
TRBJ2-5	TRBV10-3	NA	NA	TGTGCCATCAGTGATTCACAGAGGGAGACCCAGTACTTC	CAISDSQRETQYF
TRBJ1-1	TRBV5-1	NA	NA	TGCGCCAGCTCGTCCCCGGTGGAAGCTTTCTTT	CASSSPVEAFF
TRBJ2-5	TRBV28	NA	NA	TGTGCCAGCAGTGAAGCCAGGCCCCAAGAGACCCAGTACTTC	CASSEARPQETQYF
TRBJ2-5	TRBV6-5	TRBD2	NA	TGTGCCACCAATCCTACCGGGGGGGCAGAGACCCAGTACTTC	CATNPTGGAETQYF
TRBJ2-2	TRBV3-1	NA	NA	TGTGCCAGCAGCCCCTGGCGATCGAACACCGGGGAGCTGTTTTTT	CASSPWRSNTGELFF
TRBJ2-3	TRBV20-1	NA	NA	TGCAGTGCCAAGACTAGTCAGCGTTGGACAGATACGCAGTATTTT	CSAKTSQRWTDTQYF
TRBJ2-1	TRBV7-2	TRBD2	once	TGTGCCAGCAGCTTAAGCGGGGGGGCCAATGAGCAGTTCTTC	CASSLSGGANEQFF
TRBJ1-1	TRBV12-3/TRBV12-4	NA	NA	TGTGCCAGCTTTGGGACAGAAGCTTTCTTT	CASFGTEAFF
TRBJ2-7	TRBV28	TRBD2	once	TGTGCCAGCAGTCCTGGGGACCTAGCGGCCTACGAGCAGTACTTC	CASSPGDLAAYEQYF
TRBJ1-5	TRBV12-3/TRBV12-4	NA	once	TGTGCCAGCGTAGGGACGGTTAATCAGCCCCAGCATTTT	CASVGTVNQPQHF
TRBJ2-7	TRBV12-3/TRBV12-4	TRBD2	NA	TGTGCCAGCAACCCGGGACTAGCGGGATATAAACAGTACTTC	CASNPGLAGYKQYF
TRBJ1-1	TRBV7-9	NA	NA	TGTGCCAGCAGTTACACGGGAGTGAACACTGAAGCTTTCTTT	CASSYTGVNTEAFF
TRBJ2-1	TRBV11-3	TRBD2	NA	TGTGCCAGCAGCTTAGATAATAAGGCGGGGGGGCACCATAGTGAGCAGTTCTTC	CASSLDNKAGGHHSEQFF
TRBJ2-7	TRBV14	TRBD1	NA	TGTGCCAGCAGCCATCCTGACAGGGGGAGTTACGAGCAGTACTTC	CASSHPDRGSYEQYF
TRBJ1-1	TRBV6-5	TRBD1	NA	TGTGCCAGCAGTTACGGGACAGTGAACACTGAAGCTTTCTTT	CASSYGTVNTEAFF
TRBJ1-4	TRBV7-9	NA	NA	TGTGCCAGCAGCTTTCAACAGGCTACTAATGAAAAACTGTTTTTT	CASSFQQATNEKLFF
TRBJ2-7	TRBV16	NA	NA	TGTGCCAGCAGCCAATTGGAGGAGCAGTACTTC	CASSQLEEQYF
TRBJ2-7	TRBV28	TRBD1	NA	TGTGCCAGCAGTTGGACCGGGACAGGGGCTCCCCACGAGCAGTACTTC	CASSWTGTGAPHEQYF
TRBJ2-1	TRBV29-1	TRBD1	NA	TGCAGCGTTGCTCCCGGGACAGTATACAATGAGCAGTTCTTC	CSVAPGTVYNEQFF
TRBJ2-1	TRBV5-1	NA	NA	TGCGCCAGCAGCTTGGATGGGGGGTACAATGAGCAGTTCTTC	CASSLDGGYNEQFF
TRBJ2-1	TRBV14	NA	once	TGTGCCAGCAGCCAAGTGGTTCTTCCCCCTTACAATGAGCAGTTCTTC	CASSQVVLPPYNEQFF
TRBJ2-3	TRBV3-1	TRBD2	NA	TGTGCCAGCAGCCCCGTAGCGGGAACCCTCAGCACAGATACGCAGTATTTT	CASSPVAGTLSTDTQYF
TRBJ2-5	TRBV7-9	NA	once	TGTGCCAGCAGCGCAAAAACCCAAGAGACCCAGTACTTC	CASSAKTQETQYF
TRBJ2-7	TRBV19	TRBD1	NA	TGTGCCAGTAGTGTCGCCGGGACAGGGATCTCCGAGCAGTACTTC	CASSVAGTGISEQYF
TRBJ2-2	TRBV7-2	NA	NA	TGTGCCAGCGGCTTAGAAGTGAGCGGGGAGCTGTTTTTT	CASGLEVSGELFF
TRBJ2-1	TRBV15	NA	NA	TGTGCCACCAGCAGAGTCGGGACGCTGGCCCCCAATGAGCAGTTCTTC	CATSRVGTLAPNEQFF
TRBJ2-3	TRBV10-3	NA	NA	TGTGCCATCAGTGAGTCAGTTTTCGGGGTCCCCAGCACAGATACGCAGTATTTT	CAISESVFGVPSTDTQYF
TRBJ1-1	TRBV3-1	TRBD1	NA	TGTGCCAGCAGCCAAGATCGGGACAGGGGGGCAAGTACGGGCACTGAAGCTTTCTTT	CASSQDRDRGASTGTEAFF
TRBJ2-7	TRBV2	TRBD2	NA	TGTGCCAGTAACTTGGGGGGGGCCTACGAGCAGTACTTC	CASNLGGAYEQYF